The clone carrying this T cell receptor (beta chain) was detected only once. The data derive from a study of PD-L1 blockade in urothelial cancer. On the study more broadly: Atezolizumab 1,200 mg was given intravenously every 3 weeks, starting 2014. Twenty-five of 29 patients were men who had bladder-origin urothelial cancer. Analyses were performed on blood at 3 weeks after treatment start (the second dose) and at 6 weeks.

Produced via immunoSEQ multiplex PCR; TCRdb's table is partial and in-frame only. The data contain over 100,000 clones, approximately 89% of them singletons. The germline CDR1 and CDR2 sequences are LNHNV and YYDKDF (reference sequence). V lost 3 bases and J lost 8; bases outside the gene matches: 11. The CDR3 extends over 15 amino acids. Time point here: peripheral blood 6 weeks after treatment start. This chain uses TRBV15 with TRBJ1-1, with TRBD1 matching 8 bases. This material consisted of PBMCs, taken around atezolizumab (anti-PD-L1) treatment. This sequence was found in a man between 60 and 75 years old with urothelial cancer. The CDR3 reads CATSSRGRTGTEAFF. The DNA of the CDR3 is TGTGCCACCAGCAGTCGTGGAAGGACAGGGACCGAAGCTTTCTTT.